A selection of T cell receptor beta chains follows, all from one sample in a study of T-cell reconstitution after alpha-beta-depleted transplantation in children. In TCRdb, the PCR reads were re-called with MiXCR into one record per CDR3 protein. The sample has some 500,000 distinct CDR3 sequences; 15% to 20% are singletons. This material consisted of PBMCs from the stem cell graft donor, taken from the stem cell graft. All receptors come from a human donor who donated a stem cell graft to a child with acute lymphoblastic leukemia. CDR3s include the opening cysteine and the closing phenylalanine or tryptophan. D genes are given only for firm matches.

cdr3_length j_call v_call d_call cdr3_aa
14 TRBJ2-1 TRBV10-3 TRBD2 CAISESSGRSTQFF
15 TRBJ1-2 TRBV5-1 TRBD1 CASSAGDRELYGYTF
13 TRBJ2-1 TRBV5-1 - CASRLGVDNEQFF
15 TRBJ2-7 TRBV5-1 - CASSLWVASSYEQYF
17 TRBJ2-3 TRBV7-9 - CASSFIGNEYRTDTQYF
12 TRBJ1-4 TRBV12-3/TRBV12-4 - CASSPPNEKLFF
15 TRBJ1-1 TRBV7-6 - CASSLVGGRNTEAFF
15 TRBJ1-1 TRBV12-3/TRBV12-4 - CASSPVGGQGAEAFF
15 TRBJ2-1 TRBV2 TRBD1 CASTDRDRVYNEQFF
15 TRBJ2-1 TRBV19 - CASSIQEGNYNEQFF
16 TRBJ1-2 TRBV21-1 - CASSKVGTVFNYGYTF
12 TRBJ2-7 TRBV29-1 - CSVVAGVGEQYF
12 TRBJ2-3 TRBV29-1 - CSVERDSDTQYF
16 TRBJ1-3 TRBV12-3/TRBV12-4 - CASRRSSGYSGNTIYF
12 TRBJ2-1 TRBV4-1 TRBD2 CASSGSGSEQFF
16 TRBJ2-1 TRBV11-3 - CASSLGGTPLRDEQFF
15 TRBJ2-5 TRBV7-9 TRBD1 CASSPQTGEQETQYF
13 TRBJ2-4 TRBV14 - CASSHVGTNIQYF
18 TRBJ2-3 TRBV11-1 TRBD2 CASSARGWREGFTDTQYF
16 TRBJ1-5 TRBV12-3/TRBV12-4 TRBD1 CASSLGTGGFDQPQHF
16 TRBJ2-1 TRBV5-4 TRBD2 CASSSWGAGGRNEQFF
17 TRBJ2-7 TRBV6-1 - CASRGIGADAVFYEQYF
14 TRBJ2-5 TRBV5-1 - CASSLNRPQETQYF
13 TRBJ1-1 TRBV19 - CASSLGGTIEAFF
17 TRBJ2-1 TRBV6-2/TRBV6-3 TRBD2 CASSYISGRTSYNEQFF
16 TRBJ2-1 TRBV10-2 TRBD1 CASSEQGQGSLGEQFF
13 TRBJ2-5 TRBV24-1 - CATSDVTSETQYF
14 TRBJ2-1 TRBV9 TRBD2 CASSQTSGPNEQFF
16 TRBJ2-5 TRBV6-2/TRBV6-3 TRBD2 CASSYWGLAGGETQYF
17 TRBJ2-2 TRBV7-2 TRBD1 CASSTTGQGSPTGELFF
14 TRBJ1-3 TRBV12-3/TRBV12-4 TRBD1 CASNLGGPGNTIYF
13 TRBJ2-7 TRBV2 - CASRGTSFYEQYF
11 TRBJ1-1 TRBV2 - CAIAGNTEAFF
13 TRBJ1-1 TRBV20-1 - CSAKAGRGGEAFF
14 TRBJ2-3 TRBV19 - CASSIVSGTDTQYF
14 TRBJ2-5 TRBV5-1 - CASSLAEIQETQYF
16 TRBJ1-5 TRBV7-8 TRBD1 CASSHMDRAVNQPQHF
13 TRBJ1-5 TRBV3-1 - CASSQDLNQPQHF
15 TRBJ2-7 TRBV5-1 - CASSSRARRVKEQYF
15 TRBJ2-5 TRBV27 TRBD2 CASSLAGGPWETQYF
15 TRBJ2-3 TRBV12-3/TRBV12-4 - CASSLGRGSVDTQYF
14 TRBJ2-1 TRBV27 TRBD2 CASSWASGDNEQFF
15 TRBJ1-2 TRBV28 - CASSFSAWEIYGYTF
14 TRBJ2-7 TRBV3-1 - CASSQNRASYEQYF
14 TRBJ2-3 TRBV20-1 TRBD2 CSARPGTSVDTQYF
13 TRBJ1-1 TRBV18 - CASSRTDNTEAFF
14 TRBJ2-1 TRBV4-1 TRBD2 CASSQEQLAGDQFF
17 TRBJ2-1 TRBV4-2 TRBD1 CASSHDTQGEPYNEQFF
12 TRBJ2-7 TRBV2 - CASSDDGGLRYF
19 TRBJ2-7 TRBV5-1 TRBD2 CASYAAGSGRAFGTYEQYF
16 TRBJ2-6 TRBV19 - CASSSRSGSGANVLTF
15 TRBJ2-1 TRBV15 - CATSRDEARANEQFF
14 TRBJ2-2 TRBV4-1 - CASSQEGSTGELFF
15 TRBJ2-7 TRBV20-1 TRBD2 CSATLTSGEWYEQYF